The sequence of this T cell receptor (beta chain) was determined in a study of T cells after yellow fever vaccination. There are a few counts of this clonotype. TCRdb itself ran the 5' RACE reads through MiXCR, one entry per CDR3 protein. The sample has just under 600,000 distinct CDR3 sequences, approximately 15% seen once. CDR1 and CDR2 (germline): MNHEY, SMNVEV (reference sequence). Trimming left V 4 bases short and J 6 bases short, with 7 bases between. CDR3 length: 12 residues. This material consisted of PBMCs, taken on the day of the yellow fever booster vaccination. This chain joins TRBV27 and TRBJ2-4; D remains ambiguous. The clonotype originates from a man aged 25 to 40 who received the YFV17D yellow fever vaccine. CDR3 nucleotide sequence: TGTGCCAGCAGTTCCAAGGGAAACATTCAGTACTTC. It codes for CASSSKGNIQYF.